Below, one T cell receptor beta chain is given with its context. This CDR3 is built from 17 residues. Germline V gene sequence: CDR1 MNHEY, CDR2 SMNVEV (reference sequence). V was pared by 2 bases and J by 4 bases, with 18 bases between. This sample is drawn from a study of blood T cell repertoires in COVID-19. Profiling relied on immunoSEQ multiplex PCR, and the TCRdb table lists in-frame clones only, not all of them. Here the sample spans about 280,000 clones, roughly nine tenths being singletons. The rearrangement joins TRBV27 to TRBJ1-5, with D perhaps matching TRBD1 (6 bases). The source is a woman in her thirties or forties who had recovered from COVID-19. Sequencing was done on a sample of PBMCs or T cells enriched from blood (not recorded which). CDR3 sequence reads: CASSLHSGVGGNQPQHF. In nucleotides, the CDR3 is TGTGCCAGCAGTTTACACTCTGGAGTAGGGGGAAATCAGCCCCAGCATTTT.